This is a list of T cell receptor beta chains from one sample in a study of T cells in localized non-small cell lung cancer. Profiling relied on immunoSEQ multiplex PCR, and the TCRdb table lists in-frame clones only, not all of them. The sample holds about 70,000 clones, 86% seen once. The sequencing used peripheral blood, collected before any cancer treatment. These receptors were obtained from a male donor older than 55 with stage III squamous cell lung carcinoma. Both conserved end residues are part of each CDR3. The D gene is left open where the match is weak. Clone sizes are given selectively: once, few, many, or a class where the clone is expanded.

j_gene: TRBJ1-1; d_gene: TRBD1; abundance: NA; v_gene: TRBV6-5; CDR3aa: CASSMGQGSWEAFF; CDR3nt: TGTGCCAGCAGTATGGGACAGGGGAGCTGGGAAGCTTTCTTT
j_gene: TRBJ2-7; d_gene: NA; abundance: NA; v_gene: TRBV5-6; CDR3aa: CASSSGHPPYEQYF; CDR3nt: TGTGCCAGCAGCTCGGGACATCCTCCCTACGAGCAGTACTTC
j_gene: TRBJ1-1; d_gene: NA; abundance: NA; v_gene: TRBV6-5; CDR3aa: CASRLGGLNTEAFF; CDR3nt: TGTGCCAGCAGATTGGGGGGCTTGAACACTGAAGCTTTCTTT
j_gene: TRBJ1-1; d_gene: NA; abundance: NA; v_gene: TRBV30; CDR3aa: CACGPFRAKAFF; CDR3nt: TGTGCCTGTGGCCCATTCAGGGCAAAAGCTTTCTTT
j_gene: TRBJ1-2; d_gene: NA; abundance: once; v_gene: TRBV2; CDR3aa: CASSFQDLGGYTF; CDR3nt: TGTGCCAGCAGTTTCCAAGATTTGGGGGGCTACACCTTC
j_gene: TRBJ2-5; d_gene: NA; abundance: once; v_gene: TRBV7-2; CDR3aa: CASSLAVVGKETQYF; CDR3nt: TGTGCCAGCAGCTTAGCGGTTGTGGGGAAAGAGACCCAGTACTTC
j_gene: TRBJ1-3; d_gene: NA; abundance: NA; v_gene: TRBV7-3; CDR3aa: CASSLGSSGNTIYF; CDR3nt: TGTGCCAGCAGCTTAGGGAGCTCTGGAAACACCATATATTTT
j_gene: TRBJ2-7; d_gene: NA; abundance: NA; v_gene: TRBV18; CDR3aa: CASSPTPLAEQYF; CDR3nt: TGTGCCAGCTCCCCTACCCCATTGGCCGAGCAGTACTTC
j_gene: TRBJ2-3; d_gene: TRBD1; abundance: NA; v_gene: TRBV6-5; CDR3aa: CASSLTGGTDTQYF; CDR3nt: TGTGCCAGCAGTTTGACAGGGGGCACAGATACGCAGTATTTT
j_gene: TRBJ2-1; d_gene: NA; abundance: NA; v_gene: TRBV7-8; CDR3aa: CASSSSRGEQFF; CDR3nt: TGTGCCAGCAGCTCAAGCCGGGGTGAGCAGTTCTTC
j_gene: TRBJ2-2; d_gene: TRBD1; abundance: NA; v_gene: TRBV5-1; CDR3aa: CASSRTGVNTGELFF; CDR3nt: TGCGCCAGCAGCCGTACAGGGGTCAACACCGGGGAGCTGTTTTTT